This T cell receptor beta chain was observed in a study of T cell repertoires in ileal Crohn's disease. Study at large: Patients had a median approximately 8-year disease duration, and roughly 40% were active smokers.

The repertoire was sequenced with immunoSEQ multiplex PCR; TCRdb's copy has only in-frame clones and lacks some. Counted here are 9,000 to 13,000 clones, about four fifths occurring once; the ten biggest clones make up about 4.7%. Study findings and constraints: Sorted CD8 T cells held more high-frequency clones than CD4. Active smokers at surgery had more clonal expansions than non-smokers.

This CDR3 has 13 residues. Germline V gene data show CDR1 as SGDLS and CDR2 as YYNGEE. The V end lost 4 bases, the J end lost 6 bases, and 11 bases lay between the germline ends. Note on this clone: Its antigen is not known.

The specimen was ileal tissue. This sequence originates from an adult with Crohn's disease. V usage is TRBV9 and J usage is TRBJ2-1; a possible D gene is TRBD2 (6 bases). The CDR3 spells CASSLDGGNEQFF. In DNA form, the CDR3 reads TGTGCCAGCAGCCTCGACGGGGGCAATGAGCAGTTCTTC.